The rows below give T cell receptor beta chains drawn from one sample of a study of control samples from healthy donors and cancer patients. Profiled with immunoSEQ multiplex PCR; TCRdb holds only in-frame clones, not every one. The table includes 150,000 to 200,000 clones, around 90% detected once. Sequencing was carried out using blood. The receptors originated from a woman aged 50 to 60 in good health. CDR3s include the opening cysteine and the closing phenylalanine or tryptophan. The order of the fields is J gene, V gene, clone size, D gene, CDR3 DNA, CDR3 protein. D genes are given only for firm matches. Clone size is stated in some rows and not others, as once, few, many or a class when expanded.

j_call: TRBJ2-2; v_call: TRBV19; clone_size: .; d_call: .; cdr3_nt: TGTGCCAGTAGGATAAGAGAGGGAGGAAGCACCGGGGAGCTGTTTTTT; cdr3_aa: CASRIREGGSTGELFF
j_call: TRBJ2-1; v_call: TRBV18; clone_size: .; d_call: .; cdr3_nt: TGTGCCAGCTCACCACTCATCGGAGTCAATGAGCAGTTCTTC; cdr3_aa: CASSPLIGVNEQFF
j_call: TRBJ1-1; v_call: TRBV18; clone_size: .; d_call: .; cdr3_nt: TGTGCCAGCTCACGGACCCTGAACACTGAAGCTTTCTTT; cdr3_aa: CASSRTLNTEAFF
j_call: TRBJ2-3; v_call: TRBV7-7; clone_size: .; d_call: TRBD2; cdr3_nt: TGTGCCAGCAGCTTTTCTAGCGGGGGAACAGATACGCAGTATTTT; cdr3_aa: CASSFSSGGTDTQYF
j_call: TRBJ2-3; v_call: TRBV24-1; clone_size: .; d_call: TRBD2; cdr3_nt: TGTGCCACCTCCGGGGGGAGCCAGACAGATACGCAGTATTTT; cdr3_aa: CATSGGSQTDTQYF
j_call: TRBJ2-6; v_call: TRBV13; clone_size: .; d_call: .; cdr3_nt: TGTGCCAGCAGCTTAAGGAACTCTGGGGCCAACGTCCTGACTTTC; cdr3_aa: CASSLRNSGANVLTF
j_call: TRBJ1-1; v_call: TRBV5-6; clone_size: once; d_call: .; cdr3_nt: TGTGCCAGCAGCTGGGGGGCGGGAGCAGGGACTGAAGCTTTCTTT; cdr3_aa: CASSWGAGAGTEAFF
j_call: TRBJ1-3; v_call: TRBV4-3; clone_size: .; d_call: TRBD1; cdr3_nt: TGCGCCAGCAGCCACCTAGGACAGGGGTACACCATATATTTT; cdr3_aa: CASSHLGQGYTIYF
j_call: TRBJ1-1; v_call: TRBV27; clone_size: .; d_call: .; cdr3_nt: TGTGCCAGCAGCCACGGGGAGAACACTGAAGCTTTCTTT; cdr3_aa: CASSHGENTEAFF
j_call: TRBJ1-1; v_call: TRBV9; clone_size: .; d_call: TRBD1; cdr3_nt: TGTGCCAGCAGCGTTACAGGGGGGGACACTGAAGCTTTCTTT; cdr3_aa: CASSVTGGDTEAFF
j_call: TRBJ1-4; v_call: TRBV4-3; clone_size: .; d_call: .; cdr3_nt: TGCGCCAGCAGCCAAGGCGGAAGAAAACTGTTTTTT; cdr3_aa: CASSQGGRKLFF
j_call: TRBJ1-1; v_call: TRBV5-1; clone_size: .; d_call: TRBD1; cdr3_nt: TGCGCCAGCAGCTTGGTCTTACAGGGGGGCACTGAAGCTTTCTTT; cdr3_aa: CASSLVLQGGTEAFF
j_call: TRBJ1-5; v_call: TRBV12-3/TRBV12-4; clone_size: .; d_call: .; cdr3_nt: TGTGCCAGCAGAGGGACACCCAATCAGCCCCAGCATTTT; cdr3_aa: CASRGTPNQPQHF
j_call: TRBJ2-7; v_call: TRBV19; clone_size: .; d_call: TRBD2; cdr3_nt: TGTGCCAGTAGTAGGACTAGCAACTCCTACGAGCAGTACTTC; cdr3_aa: CASSRTSNSYEQYF
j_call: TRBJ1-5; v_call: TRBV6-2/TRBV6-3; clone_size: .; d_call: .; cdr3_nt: TGTGCCAGCAGTTATGCAGGGTCGACGTGGTGGCCCCAGCATTTT; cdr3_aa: CASSYAGSTWWPQHF
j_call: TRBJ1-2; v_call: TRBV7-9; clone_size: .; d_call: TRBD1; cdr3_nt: TGTGCCAGCAGCCTTGACGGGGACAGGGCTAACTATGGCTACACCTTC; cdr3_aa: CASSLDGDRANYGYTF
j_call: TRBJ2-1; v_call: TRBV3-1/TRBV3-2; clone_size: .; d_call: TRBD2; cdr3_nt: TGTGCCAGCAGCCAAGGACTAGCGGGAAGGAATGAGCAGTTCTTC; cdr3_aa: CASSQGLAGRNEQFF
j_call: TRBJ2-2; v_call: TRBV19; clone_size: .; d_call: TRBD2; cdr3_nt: TGTGCCAGTAGTATAGGGGCGGGACTAGCTGGGACCGGGGAGCTGTTTTTT; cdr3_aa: CASSIGAGLAGTGELFF
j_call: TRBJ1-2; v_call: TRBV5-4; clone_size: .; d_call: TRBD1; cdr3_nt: TGTGCCAGCAGCTTAATAACAGGGGCTAACTATGGCTACACCTTC; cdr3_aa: CASSLITGANYGYTF
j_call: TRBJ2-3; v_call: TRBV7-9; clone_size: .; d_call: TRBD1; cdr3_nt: TGTGCCAGCAGCGGACAGGGGAGGGTCACAGATACGCAGTATTTT; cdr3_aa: CASSGQGRVTDTQYF
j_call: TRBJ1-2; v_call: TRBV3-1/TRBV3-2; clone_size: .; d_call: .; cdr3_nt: TGTGCCAGCAGCCAAGTAGGCGGATCGCGTCATGGCTACACCTTC; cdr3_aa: CASSQVGGSRHGYTF
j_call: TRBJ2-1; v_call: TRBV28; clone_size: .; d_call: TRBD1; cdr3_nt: TGTGCCAGCAGGCGGACAGGGTACGAGCAGTTCTTC; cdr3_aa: CASRRTGYEQFF
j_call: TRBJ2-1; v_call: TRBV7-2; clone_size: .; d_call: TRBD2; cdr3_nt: TGTGCCAGCAGCTTACTGGCTAGCGGGGGGGCCTACAATGAGCAGTTCTTC; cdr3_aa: CASSLLASGGAYNEQFF
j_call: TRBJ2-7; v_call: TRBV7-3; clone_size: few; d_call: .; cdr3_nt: TGTGCCAGCAGCTTAACCCCGGGAGATTACGAGCAGTACTTC; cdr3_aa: CASSLTPGDYEQYF
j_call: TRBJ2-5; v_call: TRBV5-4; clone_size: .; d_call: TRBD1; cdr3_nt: TGTGCCAGCAGCTTGGGAGGGGCAGGGGGATGGAGCGAGACCCAGTACTTC; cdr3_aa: CASSLGGAGGWSETQYF
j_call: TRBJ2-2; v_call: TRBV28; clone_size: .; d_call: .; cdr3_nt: TGTGCCAGCAGTTTAGGGCGGGACAGCCCAACCGGGGAGCTGTTTTTT; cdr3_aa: CASSLGRDSPTGELFF
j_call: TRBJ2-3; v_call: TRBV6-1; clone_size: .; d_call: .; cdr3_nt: TGTGCCAGCAGTGAAAACAGTGCTAGCACAGATACGCAGTATTTT; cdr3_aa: CASSENSASTDTQYF
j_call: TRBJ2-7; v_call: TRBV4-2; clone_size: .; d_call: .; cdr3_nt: TGTGCCAGCAGCCAAGATCCTCTTTCCCGAGACCCACTCTACGAGCAGTACTTC; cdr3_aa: CASSQDPLSRDPLYEQYF
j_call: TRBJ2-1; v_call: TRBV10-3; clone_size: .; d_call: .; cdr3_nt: TGTGCCATCAGTGCCGTCCAGGGAGGCTACAATGAGCAGTTCTTC; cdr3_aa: CAISAVQGGYNEQFF
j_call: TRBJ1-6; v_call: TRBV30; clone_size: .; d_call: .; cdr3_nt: TGTGCCTGGAGTGTACGCATTAGCTCCTATAATTCACCCCTCCACTTT; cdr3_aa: CAWSVRISSYNSPLHF
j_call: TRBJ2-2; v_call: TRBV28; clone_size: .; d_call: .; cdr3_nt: TGTGCCAGCAGTTTGGGCTACTCGGGGACCGGGGAGCTGTTTTTT; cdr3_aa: CASSLGYSGTGELFF
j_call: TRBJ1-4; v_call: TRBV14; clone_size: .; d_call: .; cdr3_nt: TGTGCCAGCAGCCCCGGGACGGTGAATGAAAAACTGTTTTTT; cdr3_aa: CASSPGTVNEKLFF
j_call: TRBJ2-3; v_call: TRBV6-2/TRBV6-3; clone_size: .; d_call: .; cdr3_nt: TGTGCCAGCAGTTACCCTGCCCGGACCCCCTTAAGGGCAGATACGCAGTATTTT; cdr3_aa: CASSYPARTPLRADTQYF
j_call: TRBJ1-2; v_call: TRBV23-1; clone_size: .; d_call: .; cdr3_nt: TGCGCCAGCACTGAATGGCCCCGGGGTGTTTACTATGGCTACACCTTC; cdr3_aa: CASTEWPRGVYYGYTF
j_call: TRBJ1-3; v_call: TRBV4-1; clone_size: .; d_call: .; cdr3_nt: TGCGCCAGCAGCCAAGACACCTACTCTGGAAACACCATATATTTT; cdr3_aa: CASSQDTYSGNTIYF
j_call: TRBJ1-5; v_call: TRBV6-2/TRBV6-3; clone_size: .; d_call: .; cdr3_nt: TGTGCCAGCAGTTACGCCGGGAGCGGCAATCAGCCCCAGCATTTT; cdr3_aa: CASSYAGSGNQPQHF
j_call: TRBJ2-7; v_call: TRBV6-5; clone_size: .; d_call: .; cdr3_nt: TGTGCCAGCCAAACGCAGGGCACCGGGGTAGGCGAGCAGTACTTC; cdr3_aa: CASQTQGTGVGEQYF
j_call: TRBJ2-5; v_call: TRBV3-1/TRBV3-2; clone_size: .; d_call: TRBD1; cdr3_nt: TGTGCCAGCGTACAGGGGGCTGGGGAGACCCAGTACTTC; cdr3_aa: CASVQGAGETQYF
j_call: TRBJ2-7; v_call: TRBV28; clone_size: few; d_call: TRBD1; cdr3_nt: TGTGCCACCCAGGACAGGGGGGCCGAGCAGTACTTC; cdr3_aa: CATQDRGAEQYF
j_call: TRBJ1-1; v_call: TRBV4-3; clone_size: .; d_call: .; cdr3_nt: TGCGCCAGCAGTCTAGGGTTCGGCACTGAAGCTTTCTTT; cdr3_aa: CASSLGFGTEAFF
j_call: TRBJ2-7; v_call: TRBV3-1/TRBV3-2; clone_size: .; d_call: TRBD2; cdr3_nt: TGTGCCAGCAGCCAAGTACCTAGCGGGGGTTACGAGCAGTACTTC; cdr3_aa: CASSQVPSGGYEQYF
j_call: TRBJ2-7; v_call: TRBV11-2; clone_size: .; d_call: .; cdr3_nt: TGTGCCAGCAGCTTATCACCAGGGACAAACTCCGGGCAGTACTTC; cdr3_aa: CASSLSPGTNSGQYF
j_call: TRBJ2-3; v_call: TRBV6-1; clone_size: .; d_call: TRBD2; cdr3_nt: TGTGCCAGCAGTGAAGGGGGACTAGCGGGAGGGCGAGATACGCAGTATTTT; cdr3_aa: CASSEGGLAGGRDTQYF
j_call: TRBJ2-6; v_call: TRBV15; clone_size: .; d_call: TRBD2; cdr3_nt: TGTGCCACCAGCAGACAGGGAGGGTCTGGGGCCAACGTCCTGACTTTC; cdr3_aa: CATSRQGGSGANVLTF
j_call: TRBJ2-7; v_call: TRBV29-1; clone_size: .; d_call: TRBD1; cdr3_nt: TGCAGCGTTGGGGACAGGGGGGACGACGAGCAGTACTTC; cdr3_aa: CSVGDRGDDEQYF
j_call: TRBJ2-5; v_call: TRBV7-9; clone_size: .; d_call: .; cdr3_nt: TGTGCCAGCAGCTCCCCTCGGGGGGCGCTTGAGACCCAGTACTTC; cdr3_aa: CASSSPRGALETQYF